The 28 T cell receptor beta chains in this list originate from one sample, sequenced in a study of radiation and T cells in renal cell carcinoma (dated by TCRdb to about 2020). The library was built by means of the immunoSEQ multiplex PCR assay. Entries here come from immuneACCESS through TCRdb and include only in-frame sequences with V and J called. Some clones fail to appear in such tables; in the studies checked, an unresolved V gene covers under half of the shortfall, and the cause of the remainder is unknown. In this sample the table shows roughly 20,000 clones, around two thirds of which occur a single time. About 12% of the sample belongs to the ten largest clones. In light of the paper, this sample's time point label describes: tumor resected at nephrectomy. This specimen's treatment or condition label, per the study, means: 15 Gy SBRT to primary tumor, nephrectomy 4 weeks later. The input for sequencing was tumor tissue, taken from a patient whose treatment included radiotherapy and nephrectomy. The receptors stem from a woman aged 65 to 85 with renal cell carcinoma.

This chain joins TRBV4-1 and TRBJ1-1; unclear D gene. The length of the CDR3 is 13 residues. Germline V gene data show CDR1 as MGHRA and CDR2 as YSYEKL. With 1 base removed from V and 0 bases from J, the gap between germline ends came to 3 bases. The CDR3 sequence is CASSQVLNTEAFF. The DNA for the CDR3 is TGCGCCAGCAGCCAAGTACTGAACACTGAAGCTTTCTTT.

V is TRBV11-2 and J is TRBJ1-3; tentative D call: TRBD1 (5 bases). Germline loops: CDR1 SGHAT, CDR2 FQNNGV. The CDR3 is 15 residues long. Between the trimmed V and J ends, which lost 5 bases and 4 bases, there was a span of 15 bases. The CDR3 nucleotides are TGTGCCAGCAGCCCATCACGGGGGTCCGGAAACACCATATATTTT. It translates to CASSPSRGSGNTIYF.

About this clone: An end of the junction differs from the germline gene, which may be a read error. The genes are TRBV28 and TRBJ2-7, with D possibly called TRBD1 or TRBD2 (6 bases each). CDR1 MDHEN and CDR2 SYDVKM come from the germline V gene. This CDR3 has 12 residues. In nucleotides, the CDR3 is TGTGCCAGCAGTTTATTGGGGCGGGACACTTTCTTC. Protein product: CASSLLGRDTFF.

CDR3 bases: TGTGCCAGCAGACTGGGACAGGGAAACACAGATACGCAGTATTTT. Its translation is CASRLGQGNTDTQYF. V and J are TRBV7-9 and TRBJ2-3, with TRBD1 identical over 9 bases. Germline CDR1 reads SEHNR; CDR2 reads FQNEAQ (reference sequence). CDR3 length: 15 residues. V lost 6 bases to trimming and J lost 2 bases; unmatched junction nucleotides: 6.

The chain has TRBV4-2 and TRBJ1-5; 7 positions agree with TRBD1. In germline, CDR1 is LGHNA, CDR2 YNFKEQ. The J segment lost 2 bases and the V segment lost 3 bases, leaving 4 bases of the junction unmatched. The CDR3 has 15 residues. CDR3 amino acids: CASSHETGGNQPQHF. CDR3 DNA: TGTGCCAGCAGCCACGAAACAGGGGGCAATCAGCCCCAGCATTTT.

The rearrangement uses TRBV7-2 and TRBJ2-5; D might be TRBD1 or TRBD2, each matching 5 bases. CDR1 and CDR2 from the germline V gene are SGHTA and FQGNSA. V lost 7 bases, J lost 5 bases, and 17 bases lay in between. CDR3 length: 14 residues. The CDR3 DNA follows: TGTGCCAGCACCCTGTCAGGGTGGGGGGAGACCCAGTACTTC. Translation gives CASTLSGWGETQYF.

The chain joins TRBV6-1 to TRBJ2-3; the match to TRBD1 covers 9 bases. Looked up from germline, CDR1 is MNHNS and CDR2 is SASEGT. CDR3 size: 13 residues. V dropped 4 bases and J dropped 8; count of bases not matched to a gene: 4. The CDR3 spells CASSVDRGGTQYF. The CDR3 DNA is TGTGCCAGCAGTGTTGACAGGGGGGGTACGCAGTATTTT.

This clone is medium-sized in the sample. The chain employs TRBV5-5 and TRBJ1-1; maybe TRBD1 (6 bases). The V and J ends lost 3 bases and 14 bases respectively, with 20 bases between them. The CDR3 contains 13 residues. Germline CDR1 SGHKS, CDR2 YYEKEE (reference sequence). CDR3: CASSWDIPTEQFF. Here the CDR3 DNA reads TGTGCCAGCAGCTGGGACATTCCGACAGAGCAGTTCTTT.

The chain joins TRBV19 to TRBJ1-1; unclear D gene. The CDR3 loop spans 12 amino acids. The germline V and J ends were trimmed by 3 bases and 6 bases, with 8 bases remaining between them. Germline-derived CDR1 and CDR2 are LNHDA and SQIVND (reference sequence). This CDR3 reads CASSMGWAEAFF. The CDR3 DNA reads as TGTGCCAGTAGTATGGGGTGGGCTGAAGCTTTCTTT.

This clone occurred a few times. The rearrangement joins TRBV27 to TRBJ2-7, with D perhaps matching TRBD1 (5 bases). The V gene lost 5 bases and the J gene lost 3 bases, with 11 bases spanning the gap. CDR1 MNHEY and CDR2 SMNVEV come from the germline V gene (reference sequence). The CDR3 extends over 13 amino acids. CDR3 amino acids: CASSLRQNYEQYF. CDR3 nucleotides: TGTGCCAGCAGTCTCCGACAGAACTACGAGCAGTACTTC.

This clone turned up a few times. The V gene is TRBV11-1, the J gene TRBJ1-1; 8 bases are a match to TRBD1. Germline assignment: CDR1 SGHAT and CDR2 FQDESV (reference sequence). V shed 1 base and J 11 bases; nucleotides not matched to a gene: 9. The CDR3 is made up of 14 amino acids. The CDR3 DNA reads as TGTGCCAGCAGCTTAGAAGGGACAGGCTTTCGGGCTTTCTTT. It is translated as CASSLEGTGFRAFF.

This clone has only a few counts. The genes are TRBV5-1 and TRBJ1-1, with D possibly matching TRBD1 (5 bases). This CDR3 spans 15 amino acids. The germline V gene encodes CDR1 SGHRS and CDR2 YFSETQ. With 0 bases removed from V and 1 base from J, the gap between germline ends came to 10 bases. The CDR3, as DNA: TGCGCCAGCAGCTTGGTTGGAGGGGCGAACACTGAAGCTTTCTTT. Translated: CASSLVGGANTEAFF.

V and J are TRBV28 and TRBJ1-2; weak D call: TRBD1 (6 bases). V lost 0 bases and J lost 6, with 8 bases in between. Germline values: CDR1 MDHEN, CDR2 SYDVKM. The CDR3 totals 13 residues. The CDR3 region has the DNA TGTGCCAGCAGTTTATGGGGGGCCAATGGCTACACCTTC. This encodes CASSLWGANGYTF.

The chain couples TRBV7-9 to TRBJ2-5; a weak D match, TRBD2 (5 bases). There are 13 residues in the CDR3. Germline V gene data show CDR1 as SEHNR and CDR2 as FQNEAQ (reference sequence). V lost 5 bases and J 6 bases, leaving 13 bases between the germline ends. CDR3 DNA sequence: TGTGCCAGCAGCCCGCTAGCAACCAAGACCCAGTACTTC. Protein: CASSPLATKTQYF.

This clone was found once. The chain recombines TRBV11-3 with TRBJ1-1; a weak D match, TRBD1 (5 bases). V shed 5 bases and J shed 1 base, with 14 bases lying between them. Germline V gene sequence: CDR1 SGHNT, CDR2 YENEEA. This CDR3 contains 15 residues. CDR3 nucleotide sequence: TGTGCCAGCAGCACCAGCGGTGGGGGGAACACTGAAGCTTTCTTT. Protein: CASSTSGGGNTEAFF.

This chain uses TRBV7-8 with TRBJ1-6; no clear D. The germline V gene has CDR1 SGHVS and CDR2 FQNEAQ. The length of the CDR3 is 15 residues. V lost 1 base to trimming and J lost 9 bases, with 13 bases between them. CDR3 sequence (DNA): TGTGCCAGCAGCTTAGTCGTAGGGCAGACTTCACCCCTCCACTTT. Protein: CASSLVVGQTSPLHF.

This chain uses TRBV29-1 with TRBJ2-2; TRBD2 agrees at 16 bases. The trim removed 6 bases at V and 6 bases at J, leaving 4 bases unmatched. Germline V gene sequence: CDR1 SQVTM, CDR2 ANQGSEA. The CDR3 has 15 amino acids. The CDR3 region has the DNA TGCAGCGTCCGGGGACTAGCGGGGGGGCCCGGGGAGCTGTTTTTT. Translating it yields CSVRGLAGGPGELFF.

CDR3 sequence reads: CASSQTLGADIQYF. The CDR3, as DNA: TGTGCCAGCAGTCAAACCCTGGGGGCAGACATTCAGTACTTC. The chain recombines TRBV7-2 with TRBJ2-4, with D maybe TRBD1 (6 bases). Germline V gene data show CDR1 as SGHTA and CDR2 as FQGNSA. V lost 6 bases and J lost 8, with 17 bases in between. CDR3 size: 14 residues.

The chain couples TRBV6-1 to TRBJ1-5, with TRBD1 as a possible D gene (6 bases). This CDR3 has 12 amino acids. Trimming pared 9 bases from V and 5 bases from J, leaving 11 bases between. Germline assignment: CDR1 MNHNS and CDR2 SASEGT. The CDR3 sequence: CARGQLYQPQHF. CDR3 nucleotide sequence: TGTGCCAGAGGACAGCTCTATCAGCCCCAGCATTTT.

CDR3 sequence reads: CASSWGHSSYEQYF. For the CDR3, the DNA is TGTGCCAGCAGCTGGGGACATTCTTCCTACGAGCAGTACTTC. This chain connects TRBV7-6 to TRBJ2-7, with TRBD1 as a possible D gene (6 bases). CDR1 and CDR2 (germline): SGHVS, FNYEAQ. The CDR3 sequence is 14 residues long. Trimming removed 4 bases from V and 1 base from J, with 11 bases in between.

This clone appeared a few times. This rearrangement joins TRBV28 to TRBJ1-4, with 8 bases identical to TRBD1. Germline V CDR1 and CDR2: MDHEN, SYDVKM. CDR3 length: 16 amino acids. With V trimmed by 5 bases and J by 8 bases, 13 bases remained unmatched. CDR3: CASSPPGQGAREKLFF. The CDR3 DNA is TGTGCCAGCAGTCCTCCCGGGCAGGGGGCGAGGGAAAAACTGTTTTTT.

The chain employs TRBV13 and TRBJ1-1; 8 bases agree with TRBD1. The CDR3 sequence is 13 residues long. Losses at the gene ends were 3 bases for V and 7 bases for J; bases not matched to a gene: 4. Germline V gene sequence: CDR1 PRHDT, CDR2 FYEKMQ (reference sequence). CDR3 amino acids: CASSLGQDLEAFF. CDR3 DNA sequence: TGTGCCAGCAGCTTGGGACAGGACCTTGAAGCTTTCTTT. The full variable domain, rest sourced from reference TRBV13 and TRBJ1-1, is AAGVIQSPRHLIKEKRETATLKCYPIPRHDTVYWYQQGPGQDPQFLISFYEKMQSDKGSIPDRFSAQQFSDYHSELNMSSLELGDSALYFCASSLGQDLEAFFGQGTRLTVV.

The chain carries TRBV11-3 and TRBJ2-7; D possibly corresponds to TRBD2 (5 bases). There are 13 residues in the CDR3. Between the trimmed V and J ends, which lost 8 bases and 2 bases, there was a span of 13 bases. In germline, CDR1 is SGHNT, CDR2 YENEEA. CDR3 sequence reads: CASRPGLAYEQYF. The CDR3 DNA reads TGTGCCAGCCGCCCCGGACTTGCCTACGAGCAGTACTTC.

This chain uses TRBV4-3 with TRBJ2-6; 8 bases are shared with TRBD1. The germline V gene has CDR1 LGHNA and CDR2 YSLEER. Trimming cost V 1 base and J 1 base; bases outside gene matches: 6. The CDR3 extends over 18 amino acids. The CDR3 region has the DNA TGCGCCAGCAGCCAAGGGGGGACAGGCTCTTCTGGGGCCAACGTCCTGACTTTC. Translation gives CASSQGGTGSSGANVLTF.

The CDR3 loop reads CASSSGLAGIQETQYF. DNA for the CDR3: TGTGCCAGCAGCTCGGGACTAGCGGGAATACAAGAGACCCAGTACTTC. The chain recombines TRBV5-4 with TRBJ2-5; TRBD2 aligns across 13 bases. The germline gives CDR1 SGHNT, CDR2 YYREEE (reference sequence). The CDR3 totals 16 residues. Trimming removed 3 bases from V and 2 bases from J; junction bases left unmatched: 4.

This clone was detected a few times. The rearrangement uses TRBV21-1 and TRBJ2-5; the table's TRBD2 call for D was not verified on the DNA. TRBV21-1 is recorded as a pseudogene. This CDR3 contains 13 residues. The CDR3 coding sequence is TGTGCCAGCAGCAAGAGGGTTGGGGAGACCCAGTACTTC. This sequence encodes CASSKRVGETQYF.

The J gene is TRBJ1-2, the V gene TRBV7-9; D remains ambiguous. V shed 7 bases and J shed 2 bases, with 14 bases lying between them. CDR1 is SEHNR and CDR2 is FQNEAQ in the germline V gene (reference sequence). CDR3 size: 14 residues. CDR3: CASTLLTGNYGYTF. The CDR3 DNA is TGTGCCAGCACCCTACTGACGGGAAACTATGGCTACACCTTC.

The V and J genes are TRBV27 and TRBJ1-3, with 12 bases aligning to TRBD1. There are 18 residues in the CDR3. J lost 2 bases, V lost 2 bases, and 7 bases had no gene match. Looked up from germline, CDR1 is MNHEY and CDR2 is SMNVEV (reference sequence). CDR3 coding DNA: TGTGCCAGCAGTTTAACAATGGGACAGGGGGCAGCTGGAAACACCATATATTTT. It yields the protein CASSLTMGQGAAGNTIYF.